This T cell receptor beta chain emerged from a study of T cells in localized non-small cell lung cancer. Whole-study findings and limits: Multi-region tumor sequencing was not done, so intratumor heterogeneity could not be excluded.

TCRdb keeps only in-frame clones here, not all; method: immunoSEQ multiplex PCR. This sample has over 70,000 clones, with under 95% found just once. For this clone: Its specificity is not known.

Trimming took off 1 base at V and 2 bases at J, with 12 bases between the two ends. The V gene's germline CDR1 is MDHEN and CDR2 SYDVKM. The CDR3 spans 15 residues. The chain employs TRBV28 and TRBJ2-7; D possibly corresponds to TRBD2 (5 bases). The TCR originated in a woman between 35 and 70 years old with stage II squamous cell lung carcinoma. This sample comprised PBMCs, obtained before any cancer treatment. In nucleotides, the CDR3 is TGTGCCAGCAGTTTATCGGGGTCAAGGACCTACGAGCAGTACTTC. It specifies CASSLSGSRTYEQYF.